This TCR beta chain was sequenced for a study of siplizumab effects on memory and regulatory T cells. The protocol was immunoSEQ multiplex PCR, while the TCRdb copy is restricted to in-frame clones and leaves out a portion. Here the sample spans 110,000 or so clones, 80% to 95% being singletons. Material for sequencing was non-Treg CD4+ T cells sorted from blood. This TCR came from a human donor in good health.

CDR3 coding DNA: TGTGCCAGCAGCTTTGGGGGGAGCAATGAGCAGTTCTTC. Residues: CASSFGGSNEQFF. The rearrangement joins TRBV7-3 to TRBJ2-1; TRBD2 might be the D (6 bases). Looked up from germline, CDR1 is SGHTA and CDR2 is FQGTGA. The CDR3 has 13 residues. Trimming took off 3 bases at V and 6 bases at J, with 9 bases between the two ends.